The present T cell receptor (beta chain) was sequenced within a study of human T cells and chemical hapten exposure. The overall study: The patch tests put 0.01% DPC on the skin of the upper back and were read 6 days later.

Study outcomes and limitations: Correlating positively with patch test score were the PT1 expanded TCR counts.

In this sample, this clonotype turned up many times. Its antigen is undetermined. Time point defined: patch test 2, 6 weeks after DPC sensitization. Treatment denoted: therapeutic diphenylcyclopropenone sensitization with weekly scalp DPC. V shed 6 bases and J 3 bases; nucleotides not matched to a gene: 4. Per germline, CDR1 SGHTA and CDR2 FQGNSA. This CDR3 has 14 residues. It was the library that attached unique molecular identifiers to individual cDNA molecules. MiXCR, applied by TCRdb to the RACE reads, yields one record per CDR3 protein. The data hold a few hundred thousand distinct CDR3 sequences, with about 6% observed a single time.

The TCR originated in a woman between 18 and 29 years old with alopecia areata. Some clones in this sample may be carry-over from other donors' samples. The V and J genes are TRBV7-2 and TRBJ2-2; 7 nucleotides align to TRBD1. The sequences come from whole blood, collected in connection with sensitization to the hapten diphenylcyclopropenone (DPC). In nucleotides, the CDR3 is TGTGCCAGCAGTCGGACAGGCTACACCGGGGAGCTGTTTTTT. Protein sequence: CASSRTGYTGELFF.